The 27 T cell receptor beta chains presented below share a single source sample, sequenced in a study of beta chain features in type 1 diabetes. All of the isolated RNA was reverse transcribed, so expressed TCRB transcripts were sequenced. Profiling relied on immunoSEQ multiplex PCR, and the TCRdb table lists in-frame clones only, not all of them. This repertoire shows under 90,000 clones, 30% to 35% found once; its top ten account for approximately 0.45%. Specimen: stem cell memory CD4+ T cells from blood. Every receptor here comes from a woman aged 18-35 years in good health.

The CDR3 is CASSPLTLTGGRGGTQYF. In nucleotides, the CDR3 is TGTGCCAGCAGCCCCCTGACTTTGACGGGGGGGCGTGGTGGTACGCAGTATTTT. The chain couples TRBV7-2 to TRBJ2-3; 8 bases fit TRBD2. The J segment lost 8 bases and the V segment lost 5 bases, leaving 21 bases of the junction unmatched. CDR3 size: 18 residues. Germline V gene data show CDR1 as SGHTA and CDR2 as FQGNSA.

The V and J genes are TRBV29-1 and TRBJ2-1; the D gene is possibly TRBD2 (5 bases). The CDR3 loop spans 13 amino acids. CDR1 and CDR2 (germline): SQVTM, ANQGSEA. V was trimmed by 1 base and J by 8 bases, leaving 12 bases between them. CDR3 amino acids: CSVEVDSVDEQFF. The CDR3 DNA reads as TGCAGCGTTGAAGTAGATAGCGTCGATGAGCAGTTCTTC.

Note on this clone: Other DNA sequences of this sample code for an identical CDR3. This chain links TRBV5-1 with TRBJ2-7; 7 nucleotides agree with TRBD1. The J segment lost 4 bases and the V segment lost 0 bases, leaving 4 bases of the junction unmatched. The CDR3 is made up of 14 amino acids. Germline CDR1 SGHRS, CDR2 YFSETQ. CDR3 sequence: CASSLEGQTYEQYF. The CDR3, as DNA: TGCGCCAGCAGCTTGGAGGGACAGACATACGAGCAGTACTTC.

In DNA, the CDR3 is TGTGCCAGCTCACCAAGTGAGGAGAGCTCCTACAATGAGCAGTTCTTC. Translating gives CASSPSEESSYNEQFF. The genes are TRBV18 and TRBJ2-1; D is ambiguous. The germline CDR1 and CDR2 sequences are KGHSH and LQKENI. V lost 2 bases to trimming and J lost 0 bases, with 11 bases between them. CDR3 length equals 16 residues.

V gene TRBV7-9 combines with J gene TRBJ2-3, with 12 bases matching TRBD2. V dropped 5 bases and J dropped 0; count of bases not matched to a gene: 3. The CDR3 contains 16 residues. The germline gives CDR1 SEHNR, CDR2 FQNEAQ (reference sequence). CDR3 in amino acids: CASSPLAGGSTDTQYF. The CDR3 DNA is TGTGCCAGCAGCCCGCTAGCGGGAGGGAGCACAGATACGCAGTATTTT.

CDR3 sequence (DNA): TGCAGCGCAGCATGGTTTGAGGGCGAGCAGTACTTC. As protein: CSAAWFEGEQYF. The chain joins TRBV29-1 to TRBJ2-7; D might be TRBD2 (5 bases). Germline CDR1 and CDR2: SQVTM and ANQGSEA. Trimming left V 7 bases short and J 6 bases short, with 16 bases between. The CDR3 consists of 12 residues.

This clone was recorded a few times. The rearrangement links TRBV11-2 to TRBJ2-1, with 8 bases identical to TRBD1. The V gene's germline CDR1 is SGHAT and CDR2 FQNNGV. The CDR3 is 16 amino acids. V trimming: 1 base; J trimming: 8 bases; junction bases outside the gene matches: 10. Here the CDR3 reads CASSLAPRTGRDEQFF. Written as DNA, the CDR3 is TGTGCCAGCAGCTTAGCCCCGCGGACAGGGCGGGATGAGCAGTTCTTC.

This clone was observed a handful of times. The J gene is TRBJ2-6, the V gene TRBV18; D is possibly TRBD1 (6 bases). V lost 1 base to trimming and J lost 3 bases, with 10 bases between them. Germline assignment: CDR1 KGHSH and CDR2 LQKENI. The CDR3 is 16 amino acids. CDR3 residues: CASSPQQGGGANVLTF. In nucleotides, the CDR3 is TGTGCCAGCTCACCACAACAGGGTGGTGGGGCCAACGTCCTGACTTTC.

The gene calls are TRBV30 and TRBJ2-3; D uncertain. Looked up from germline, CDR1 is GTSNPN and CDR2 is SVGIG (reference sequence). Trimming removed 3 bases from V and 5 bases from J, with 9 bases in between. The CDR3 contains 12 residues. CDR3 region: CAWSPRRDTQYF. In DNA, the CDR3 is TGTGCCTGGAGCCCACGGAGAGATACGCAGTATTTT.

The V gene is TRBV5-1, the J gene TRBJ1-4, with 7 bases lining up with TRBD1. V was clipped by 3 bases and J by 3 bases; unmatched bases: 5. Per germline, CDR1 SGHRS and CDR2 YFSETQ. This CDR3 has 15 amino acids. The CDR3 DNA reads as TGCGCCAGCAGCTCTACAGGGGCAGCTAATGAAAAACTGTTTTTT. Translated, it gives CASSSTGAANEKLFF.

The chain uses TRBV5-1 and TRBJ2-7, with 7 bases lining up with TRBD2. In germline, CDR1 is SGHRS, CDR2 YFSETQ. V gave up 5 bases and J gave up 6 bases; unmatched junction bases: 8. This CDR3 contains 13 residues. The CDR3 reads CASRAGLPPEQYF. The CDR3 nucleotides are TGCGCCAGCAGGGCGGGACTACCCCCCGAGCAGTACTTC.

The rearrangement links TRBV28 to TRBJ1-2; D might be TRBD1 (6 bases). The CDR3 has 16 amino acids. Germline CDR1 reads MDHEN; CDR2 reads SYDVKM. V dropped 2 bases and J dropped 4 bases, with 17 bases sitting between them. CDR3 nucleotide sequence: TGTGCCAGCAGTTTAGGTGGAACAGGGATATCCTATGGCTACACCTTC. This translates into CASSLGGTGISYGYTF.

The sample holds a few counts of this clone. The J gene is TRBJ2-3, the V gene TRBV30, with 10 bases matching TRBD2. Trimming cost V 3 bases and J 2 bases; bases outside gene matches: 5. Looked up from germline, CDR1 is GTSNPN and CDR2 is SVGIG (reference sequence). CDR3 length equals 15 residues. The DNA of the CDR3 is TGTGCCTGGAGCCTACTAGCGGGGCCCACAGATACGCAGTATTTT. Encoded protein: CAWSLLAGPTDTQYF.

The chain combines TRBV5-1 with TRBJ2-5; 11 bases agree with TRBD2. The CDR3 has 14 amino acids. Germline V lookup: CDR1 SGHRS, CDR2 YFSETQ. J lost 3 bases, V lost 9 bases, and 7 bases had no gene match. Written as DNA, the CDR3 is TGCGCCACGGGGAAGGGACTAGCGGAAGAGACCCAGTACTTC. Its translation is CATGKGLAEETQYF.

This clone was found a few times. The rearrangement joins TRBV14 to TRBJ2-1; 12 nucleotides match TRBD2. V trimming: 4 bases; J trimming: 4 bases; junction bases outside the gene matches: 5. This CDR3 comprises 16 residues. Germline V CDR1 and CDR2: SGHDN, FVKESK. The CDR3 is CASSRTSGALYNEQFF. CDR3 coding DNA: TGTGCCAGCAGCCGGACTAGCGGGGCCCTGTACAATGAGCAGTTCTTC.

This chain uses TRBV4-2 with TRBJ2-5; 9 positions match TRBD2. Germline V gene lookup returns CDR1 LGHNA and CDR2 YNFKEQ. The CDR3 is 16 amino acids. With V trimmed by 0 bases and J by 5 bases, 7 bases remained unmatched. The CDR3 nucleotides read TGTGCCAGCAGCCAAGATCCTGCGGGAGGGGTTGAGACCCAGTACTTC. Translation: CASSQDPAGGVETQYF.

V gene TRBV4-2 combines with J gene TRBJ1-2; the match to TRBD1 covers 7 bases. The CDR3 runs 14 residues. Germline-derived CDR1 and CDR2 are LGHNA and YNFKEQ. V shed 2 bases, J shed 5 bases, and the junction held 5 bases outside the gene matches. CDR3 protein: CASSQQTGEYGYTF. Written as DNA, the CDR3 is TGTGCCAGCAGCCAACAAACAGGGGAGTATGGCTACACCTTC.

CDR3 sequence reads: CASSPPGVHEQYF. CDR3 nucleotides: TGTGCCAGCAGTCCCCCGGGGGTCCACGAGCAGTACTTC. The chain couples TRBV6-6 to TRBJ2-7; D perhaps matches TRBD2 (6 bases). The V gene lost 5 bases and the J gene lost 5 bases, with 13 bases spanning the gap. Germline CDR1 reads MNHNY; CDR2 reads SVGAGI (reference sequence). This CDR3 has 13 residues.

In this sample, this clone turned up many times. V is TRBV4-1 and J is TRBJ1-4; no clear D gene. Germline CDR1 MGHRA, CDR2 YSYEKL. V shed 0 bases and J shed 8 bases, with 7 bases lying between them. The CDR3 loop spans 13 amino acids. Here the CDR3 reads CASSQDRREKLFF. CDR3 nucleotides: TGCGCCAGCAGCCAAGATCGGCGGGAAAAACTGTTTTTT.

The table lists this clone with a few counts. The V call is TRBV10-3, the J call TRBJ2-1; possibly TRBD2 for D (6 bases). The CDR3 contains 13 residues. Per the germline V gene, CDR1 is ENHRY and CDR2 is SYGVKD. Trimming cost V 2 bases and J 6 bases, with 8 bases left between them. CDR3 sequence: CAISEELANEQFF. CDR3 in DNA: TGTGCCATCAGTGAGGAACTAGCCAATGAGCAGTTCTTC.

A remark on this clone: Since no conserved phenylalanine or tryptophan closes the CDR3, a read error is the likely cause. The V call is TRBV4-3, the J call TRBJ1-5, with a weak D call TRBD1 (6 bases). This CDR3 is 16 amino acids long. Germline V lookup: CDR1 LGHNA, CDR2 YSLEER. The V gene lost 5 bases and the J gene lost 1 base, with 15 bases spanning the gap. The CDR3 loop is CASSAAIGTSNQPQHL. The CDR3 coding sequence is TGCGCCAGCAGCGCTGCTATCGGGACAAGCAATCAGCCCCAGCATCTT.

This rearrangement joins TRBV4-2 to TRBJ2-5; 8 positions agree with TRBD1. J gave up 3 bases and V 1 base, and 10 bases lay outside the gene matches. Germline V gives CDR1 LGHNA, CDR2 YNFKEQ. The CDR3 runs 17 residues. The CDR3 bases are TGTGCCAGCAGCCAAGTAGCCCGCGGACAGGGAGAAGAGACCCAGTACTTC. Its protein is CASSQVARGQGEETQYF.

J is TRBJ2-7 and V is TRBV30, with D perhaps TRBD2 (6 bases). This CDR3 comprises 14 residues. Trimming cost V 5 bases and J 6 bases, with 20 bases left between them. Germline loops: CDR1 GTSNPN, CDR2 SVGIG (reference sequence). In nucleotides, the CDR3 is TGTGCCTGGTCCGGGGGACCCACTCTCGGCGAGCAGTACTTC. Translating it yields CAWSGGPTLGEQYF.

This clone occurred a few times. This chain connects TRBV4-1 to TRBJ2-5, with 16 bases lining up with TRBD2. CDR3 length equals 18 residues. Germline V gene data show CDR1 as MGHRA and CDR2 as YSYEKL. J was trimmed by 4 bases and V by 0 bases; bases with no gene match: 5. The CDR3 loop reads CASSQDHGTSGGAETQYF. The DNA of the CDR3 is TGCGCCAGCAGCCAAGATCACGGGACTAGCGGGGGGGCAGAGACCCAGTACTTC.

This clone has only one observation. The chain couples TRBV4-3 to TRBJ2-7; 9 nucleotides line up with TRBD1. The CDR3 sequence is 16 residues long. Germline V gene lookup returns CDR1 LGHNA and CDR2 YSLEER. V trimming: 0 bases; J trimming: 4 bases; junction bases outside the gene matches: 7. The CDR3 nucleotides are TGCGCCAGCAGCCAAGAGGGGGGACAGGGACTATACGAGCAGTACTTC. It is translated as CASSQEGGQGLYEQYF.

The gene calls are TRBV2 and TRBJ2-1, with no clear D. Germline lookup yields CDR1 SNHLY and CDR2 FYNNEI. The CDR3 covers 12 residues. V lost 8 bases to trimming and J lost 8 bases, with 13 bases between them. The CDR3 sequence: CASAYSVDEQFF. The CDR3 nucleotides read TGTGCCAGCGCGTACAGTGTGGATGAGCAGTTCTTC.

This chain links TRBV6-6 with TRBJ2-1, with D perhaps TRBD2 (5 bases). The CDR3 has 15 residues. Trimming took off 8 bases at V and 0 bases at J, with 14 bases between the two ends. Per germline, CDR1 MNHNY and CDR2 SVGAGI (reference sequence). The CDR3 spells CASVQTGSSYNEQFF. CDR3 nucleotide sequence: TGTGCCAGCGTACAGACTGGGAGCTCCTACAATGAGCAGTTCTTC.